This entry lists 29 T cell receptor beta chains sequenced from one sample in a study of cytomegalovirus exposure and HLA in healthy donors. A multiplex PCR was run with 60 Vbeta primers and 13 Jbeta primers. Clones were read by immunoSEQ multiplex PCR, and TCRdb kept only the in-frame ones, dropping some. The sample has 100,000 to 150,000 clones, 81% seen once. What was sequenced was PBMCs. The receptors derive from a man between 18 and 29 years old in good health and CMV-seronegative.

The rearrangement uses TRBV29-1 and TRBJ2-4; D unresolved. Per the germline V gene, CDR1 is SQVTM and CDR2 is ANQGSEA. V was cut by 2 bases and J by 3 bases, with 8 bases left in between. The CDR3 has 13 amino acids. The chain's CDR3 is CSVEYPNKNIQYF. CDR3 DNA: TGCAGCGTTGAATACCCTAACAAAAACATTCAGTACTTC.

The CDR3 here is CASSVSRQGRRETQYF. CDR3 DNA: TGTGCCAGCAGTGTTAGCCGACAGGGTCGACGAGAGACCCAGTACTTC. The J gene is TRBJ2-5, the V gene TRBV27; 7 bases are a match to TRBD1. CDR1 and CDR2 from the germline V gene are MNHEY and SMNVEV (reference sequence). The CDR3 contains 16 residues. The trim removed 5 bases at V and 4 bases at J, leaving 13 bases unmatched.

CDR3 sequence reads: CASTRLGDAYEQYF. DNA for the CDR3: TGTGCCAGCACCCGACTAGGAGACGCCTACGAGCAGTACTTC. The V and J genes are TRBV7-9 and TRBJ2-7; D may be TRBD2 (6 bases). The CDR3 is 14 amino acids. Between the trimmed V and J ends, which lost 7 bases and 2 bases, there was a span of 15 bases. Germline assignment: CDR1 SEHNR and CDR2 FQNEAQ (reference sequence).

As for this clone: Other DNA sequences in this specimen translate into the identical CDR3. The V gene is TRBV7-9, the J gene TRBJ1-5; D call uncertain. The CDR3 runs to 13 residues. Germline loops: CDR1 SEHNR, CDR2 FQNEAQ (reference sequence). Trimming left V 3 bases short and J 6 bases short, with 9 bases between. The CDR3 reads CASSLEGAQPQHF. CDR3 in DNA: TGTGCCAGCAGCTTGGAGGGAGCTCAGCCCCAGCATTTT.

The chain combines TRBV7-6 with TRBJ1-6; D is undetermined. CDR3 length equals 14 residues. V was clipped by 8 bases and J by 1 base, with 9 bases between them. CDR1 is SGHVS, CDR2 FNYEAQ, per germline. The DNA for the CDR3 is TGTGCCAGCCACGCCGGGTCCTATAATTCACCCCTCCACTTT. Translating it yields CASHAGSYNSPLHF.

The chain recombines TRBV9 with TRBJ1-1, with TRBD1 as a possible D gene (5 bases). Germline V CDR1 and CDR2: SGDLS, YYNGEE. V was pared by 0 bases and J by 5 bases, with 11 bases between. The CDR3 is 14 residues long. The DNA of the CDR3 is TGTGCCAGCAGCGTAGCTCCCGGGGGAACTGAAGCTTTCTTT. Translation gives CASSVAPGGTEAFF.

The rearrangement links TRBV27 to TRBJ1-6; 7 nucleotides align to TRBD1. The CDR3 runs 15 residues. CDR1 is MNHEY, CDR2 SMNVEV, per germline (reference sequence). The trim removed 3 bases at V and 6 bases at J, leaving 5 bases unmatched. CDR3 nucleotides: TGTGCCAGCAGTTTGGGGACAGACTCTAATTCACCCCTCCACTTT. Encoded protein: CASSLGTDSNSPLHF.

The chain combines TRBV6-5 with TRBJ2-7; possibly TRBD1 for D (6 bases). V dropped 4 bases and J dropped 6 bases, with 16 bases sitting between them. The CDR3 has 14 amino acids. Germline V gives CDR1 MNHEY, CDR2 SVGAGI. Written as DNA, the CDR3 is TGTGCCAGCAGTTTGAACAGGGTGCTCTTCGAGCAGTACTTC. It specifies CASSLNRVLFEQYF.

This rearrangement joins TRBV7-6 to TRBJ1-1; perhaps TRBD1 as D (5 bases). The germline V gene has CDR1 SGHVS and CDR2 FNYEAQ. V lost 1 base, J lost 4 bases, and 10 bases lay in between. CDR3 size: 14 residues. The CDR3 is CASSLGQGSTEAFF. As DNA, the CDR3 is TGTGCCAGCAGCTTAGGCCAGGGAAGCACTGAAGCTTTCTTT.

V and J are TRBV7-2 and TRBJ1-2; the D is unclear. The V end was cut by 5 bases, the J end by 8 bases, with 27 bases between. This CDR3 comprises 17 residues. Germline V gives CDR1 SGHTA, CDR2 FQGNSA. CDR3 sequence: CASSPRGSGGNMGGYTF. The CDR3 DNA follows: TGTGCCAGCAGCCCCAGAGGAAGCGGAGGGAATATGGGAGGCTACACCTTC.

This clone was detected a few times. V gene TRBV5-1 combines with J gene TRBJ2-5, with TRBD1 identical over 7 bases. The DNA end is a closer match to TRBJ2-7, so the J assignment may be wrong. The CDR3 extends over 14 amino acids. Germline V lookup: CDR1 SGHRS, CDR2 YFSETQ. Here the CDR3 reads CASSYKRTGYEQYF. CDR3 coding DNA: TGCGCCAGCAGCTACAAAAGGACAGGCTACGAGCAGTACTTC.

This clone was seen once. The chain is built from TRBV30 and TRBJ1-5; tentative D call: TRBD1 (6 bases). This CDR3 spans 12 amino acids. V was clipped by 4 bases and J by 7 bases, with 11 bases between them. Germline-derived CDR1 and CDR2 are GTSNPN and SVGIG (reference sequence). In DNA, the CDR3 is TGTGCCTGGAACAGGGTTCGACAGCCCCAGCATTTT. This encodes CAWNRVRQPQHF.

The V call is TRBV29-1, the J call TRBJ2-1, with 7 bases that match TRBD1. The CDR3 has 13 residues. Trimming took 4 bases from V and 2 from J; bases not matched to a gene: 2. Germline V gives CDR1 SQVTM, CDR2 ANQGSEA. The CDR3 loop is CSVAGQTYNEQFF. CDR3 nucleotide sequence: TGCAGCGTTGCGGGACAGACCTACAATGAGCAGTTCTTC.

This clone was recorded a few times. The chain links TRBV5-6 to TRBJ2-2, with 8 positions matching TRBD1. Germline trimming cut 5 bases from V and 2 bases from J; bases unmatched to any gene: 11. This CDR3 spans 17 amino acids. Germline-derived CDR1 and CDR2 are SGHDT and YYEEEE. CDR3 sequence (DNA): TGTGCCAGCAGTCCCCCGGGTGGGACAGGTAACACCGGGGAGCTGTTTTTT. Translated, it gives CASSPPGGTGNTGELFF.

This clone was counted a few times. The chain couples TRBV30 to TRBJ2-7; the D gene is possibly TRBD1 (5 bases). From germline, CDR1 is GTSNPN and CDR2 SVGIG (reference sequence). The CDR3 has 14 residues. V was trimmed by 1 base and J by 5 bases, leaving 15 bases between them. CDR3 DNA sequence: TGTGCCTGGAGTGGGACCCGAAGGGGCCACGAGCAGTACTTC. Translating gives CAWSGTRRGHEQYF.

The chain carries TRBV9 and TRBJ2-7; a possible D gene is TRBD1 (5 bases). The V gene's germline CDR1 is SGDLS and CDR2 YYNGEE. Trimming left V 2 bases short and J 6 bases short, with 21 bases between. There are 16 residues in the CDR3. The CDR3 DNA follows: TGTGCCAGCAGCGTGGCAGGCGGTAGGGGTCCTTCCGAGCAGTACTTC. This encodes CASSVAGGRGPSEQYF.

Only one count was recorded for this clone. The chain couples TRBV28 to TRBJ1-6; TRBD1 matches 10 bases. The CDR3 consists of 14 residues. Germline trimming cut 4 bases from V and 13 bases from J; bases unmatched to any gene: 7. CDR1 MDHEN and CDR2 SYDVKM come from the germline V gene. CDR3 residues: CASSSFGQGVPLHF. DNA for the CDR3: TGTGCCAGCAGTTCCTTCGGACAGGGGGTCCCCCTCCACTTT.

In DNA, the CDR3 is TGTGCCAGCAGGGTAGGGGGTCGTACTGAAGCTTTCTTT. It specifies CASRVGGRTEAFF. The chain has TRBV11-2 and TRBJ1-1; a weak D match, TRBD1 (6 bases). CDR1 is SGHAT and CDR2 is FQNNGV in the germline V gene. V was clipped by 6 bases and J by 5 bases, with 13 bases between them. This CDR3 spans 13 amino acids.

The J gene is TRBJ1-5, the V gene TRBV28; TRBD1 agrees at 7 bases. The CDR3 contains 14 residues. J lost 4 bases, V lost 6 bases, and 6 bases had no gene match. Germline CDR1 reads MDHEN; CDR2 reads SYDVKM. The CDR3 is CASSGTEENQPQHF. The CDR3 DNA reads TGTGCCAGCAGCGGGACAGAAGAGAATCAGCCCCAGCATTTT.

This chain connects TRBV27 to TRBJ2-7; 12 bases match TRBD1. Unmatched junction bases numbered 8, after V lost 10 bases and J lost 7 bases. Germline V gives CDR1 MNHEY, CDR2 SMNVEV (reference sequence). The CDR3 is 13 residues long. In DNA, the CDR3 is TGTGCCACCCCGGGACAGGGGGCGCAGGAGCAGTACTTC. Encoded protein: CATPGQGAQEQYF.

This chain's CDR3 is CAAGQALNQPQHF. In nucleotides, the CDR3 is TGTGCAGCAGGGCAGGCCCTCAATCAGCCCCAGCATTTT. V and J are TRBV10-3 and TRBJ1-5, with TRBD1 as a possible D gene (5 bases). The CDR3 has 13 amino acids. Germline V lookup: CDR1 ENHRY, CDR2 SYGVKD.

This clone was detected only a few times. This rearrangement joins TRBV19 to TRBJ2-7, with 10 bases matching TRBD2. Unmatched junction bases numbered 6, after V lost 2 bases and J lost 2 bases. CDR3 length: 16 residues. Germline V CDR1 and CDR2: LNHDA, SQIVND (reference sequence). The CDR3 nucleotides are TGTGCCAGTAGTATACTAGCGGGGGCGCTCCCCTACGAGCAGTACTTC. It translates to CASSILAGALPYEQYF. The full variable domain, completed using reference TRBV19 and TRBJ2-7, is DGGITQSPKYLFRKEGQNVTLSCEQNLNHDAMYWYRQDPGQGLRLIYYSQIVNDFQKGDIAEGYSVSREKKESFPLTVTSAQKNPTAFYLCASSILAGALPYEQYFGPGTRLTVT.

This clone was counted a few times. The chain links TRBV6-6 to TRBJ2-1; D might be TRBD1 (6 bases). V lost 8 bases to trimming and J lost 0 bases, with 14 bases between them. This CDR3 region has 15 residues. Germline CDR1 and CDR2: MNHNY and SVGAGI (reference sequence). The CDR3 DNA follows: TGTGCCAGCGGTCTGGGGACAACCTCCTACAATGAGCAGTTCTTC. Protein product: CASGLGTTSYNEQFF.

The chain carries TRBV7-9 and TRBJ2-7; the D gene is possibly TRBD2 (6 bases). The V gene's germline CDR1 is SEHNR and CDR2 FQNEAQ (reference sequence). The germline V and J ends were trimmed by 1 base and 2 bases, with 15 bases remaining between them. This CDR3 comprises 16 residues. CDR3 region: CASSLVPAGVTYEQYF. The CDR3 DNA reads as TGTGCCAGCAGCTTAGTTCCAGCGGGCGTTACCTACGAGCAGTACTTC.

The chain has TRBV6-6 and TRBJ2-7; D is uncertain. This CDR3 contains 14 residues. The germline CDR1 and CDR2 sequences are MNHNY and SVGAGI (reference sequence). Trimming pared 1 base from V and 3 bases from J, leaving 10 bases between. CDR3 sequence (DNA): TGTGCCAGCAGTTACTTGACACCTCGCTACGAGCAGTACTTC. Translating gives CASSYLTPRYEQYF.

The sample holds one count of this clone. In the same sample, other DNA sequences code for this CDR3. This chain connects TRBV30 to TRBJ1-1, with D uncertain. CDR3 length equals 13 residues. The germline V and J ends were trimmed by 4 bases and 2 bases, with 11 bases remaining between them. CDR1 is GTSNPN, CDR2 SVGIG, per germline (reference sequence). CDR3: CAWTPNSNTEAFF. DNA of the CDR3: TGTGCCTGGACCCCCAACTCCAACACTGAAGCTTTCTTT.

The V call is TRBV28, the J call TRBJ1-1; D is ambiguous. Germline-derived CDR1 and CDR2 are MDHEN and SYDVKM. Trimming cost V 9 bases and J 1 base, with 6 bases left between them. The CDR3 is made up of 11 amino acids. In nucleotides, the CDR3 is TGTGCCAGACAGTCGAACACTGAAGCTTTCTTT. This sequence encodes CARQSNTEAFF. The full variable domain, with the rest looked up from reference TRBV28 and TRBJ1-1, is DVKVTQSSRYLVKRTGEKVFLECVQDMDHENMFWYRQDPGLGLRLIYFSYDVKMKEKGDIPEGYSVSREKKERFSLILESASTNQTSMYLCARQSNTEAFFGQGTRLTVV.

The V call is TRBV6-6, the J call TRBJ2-7; weak D call: TRBD1 (5 bases). Germline V gene lookup returns CDR1 MNHNY and CDR2 SVGAGI (reference sequence). The CDR3 is made up of 15 amino acids. Deletions cut 0 bases from V and 5 bases from J, with 14 bases between. DNA of the CDR3: TGTGCCAGCAGTTACTCGCTGGGCAGGGCCCACGAGCAGTACTTC. Amino acid sequence: CASSYSLGRAHEQYF.

CDR3: CASSTRVSTEAFF. The DNA for the CDR3 is TGTGCCAGTAGTACCAGGGTATCCACTGAAGCTTTCTTT. This chain connects TRBV19 to TRBJ1-1, with D maybe TRBD1 (5 bases). CDR3 length: 13 residues. Germline V gene sequence: CDR1 LNHDA, CDR2 SQIVND (reference sequence). The V gene lost 4 bases and the J gene lost 4 bases, with 10 bases spanning the gap.